This T cell receptor (beta chain) came from a study of blood T cell repertoires in COVID-19. About the study: Sites across the United States, Italy and Spain contributed samples from acute and convalescent COVID-19.

In terms of age and location, participants ranged from roughly 18 to 90 years and lived in about two dozen US areas. Categorization into cohorts depended on clinical history that participants reported. This clone turned up a few times. The assay was immunoSEQ multiplex PCR, and TCRdb's table has in-frame clones only and misses some. Of roughly 76,000 clones listed, around nine tenths are singletons. This receptor was obtained from a woman aged 50 to 60 with acute COVID-19. Specimen: PBMCs or T cells enriched from blood (not recorded which).

The CDR3 region has the DNA TGCGCCAGCAGCCAAGGACTATCCCTCCATGAGCAGTTCTTC. Translation gives CASSQGLSLHEQFF. The chain uses TRBV4-3 and TRBJ2-1, with D possibly being TRBD2 (5 bases). The CDR3 runs to 14 residues. Germline CDR1 is LGHNA and CDR2 is YSLEER. Trimming pared 1 base from V and 8 bases from J, leaving 12 bases between.